Detailed here is one T cell receptor beta chain. Its antigen is not identified. This specimen comes from a study of spatial heterogeneity in lung cancer. Study as a whole: Averaged across combinations, each unique TCR and UMI pairing appeared more than ten times in raw reads, which were uncorrected.

Study results and limitations: Resection blood, more than follow-up blood, showed ubiquitous expanded tumor TCRs.

Each CDR3 protein is one row after TCRdb ran MiXCR on the 5' RACE reads. Counted here are about 48,000 distinct CDR3 sequences, approximately 5.7% occurring once; the ten biggest clones make up approximately 12%. V lost 1 base and J lost 9; bases outside the gene matches: 6. CDR1 and CDR2 from the germline V gene are LNHNV and YYDKDF (reference sequence). This CDR3 region has 15 residues. Time point given: sample taken at primary tumor resection. Sequencing was performed on whole RNA extracted from tumor and nontumor lung tissue, or from frozen PBMC, and the material was left unsorted. Donation came from 70 or so patients with untreated early-stage non-small cell lung cancer.

Sequenced here: PBMCs, sampled at surgery. This chain connects TRBV15 to TRBJ2-1; 10 nucleotides line up with TRBD2. This TCR was recovered from a male donor with early-stage non-small cell lung cancer. The CDR3: CATSRVSSGRVEQFF. The DNA for the CDR3 is TGTGCCACCAGCAGAGTCTCAAGCGGGAGGGTTGAGCAGTTCTTC.